The present T cell receptor beta chain was sequenced within a study of blood T cell repertoires in COVID-19. Across the study: COVID-19 samples from acute and convalescent phases originated in the United States, Italy and Spain.

Repertoires were generated with immunoSEQ multiplex PCR, while TCRdb's copy carries only in-frame clones and drops some. The repertoire holds around 230,000 clones, with about 85% as singletons. In germline, CDR1 is MDHEN, CDR2 SYDVKM. The CDR3 totals 13 residues. V lost 3 bases to trimming and J lost 6 bases; unmatched junction nucleotides: 2. This clone was counted a single time. The J gene is TRBJ1-5, the V gene TRBV28, with 7 bases that match TRBD1. The sequencing sample was made of peripheral blood. The receptor's source is a man aged 35-49 years with acute or convalescent COVID-19. The CDR3 DNA sequence: TGTGCCAGCAGTTTCGCAGGGGGTCAGCCCCAGCATTTT. This sequence encodes CASSFAGGQPQHF.